The clone carrying this T cell receptor (beta chain) appeared a few times. This sample was taken from a study of blood T cell repertoires in COVID-19. Study background: Sample material is recorded as cDNA or gDNA derived from T cells, B-cell-depleted T cells, or PBMCs.

This CDR3 contains 14 residues. In germline, CDR1 is ENHRY, CDR2 SYGVKD. V shed 4 bases and J shed 4 bases, with 13 bases lying between them. Per the authors' pipeline: Estimated nucleated cell counts came from reference gene primer amplification. Measured with immunoSEQ multiplex PCR; TCRdb has only the in-frame clones, and not every one. V and J calls and clone size are as listed in that table; D and trimming were resolved from the DNA. Among about 210,000 clones listed, about nine tenths were seen once. The rearrangement joins TRBV10-3 to TRBJ1-2; perhaps TRBD1 as D (5 bases). The sample consisted of peripheral blood. This clonotype was obtained from a man aged 18 to 30 with active or convalescent COVID-19. The CDR3 sequence: CAISAEGIGYGYTF. CDR3 DNA sequence: TGTGCCATCAGTGCGGAGGGGATTGGCTATGGCTACACCTTC.